What follows is one T cell receptor beta chain and its context. Its antigen remains unidentified. This specimen comes from a study of OX40 agonist ivuxolimab in advanced cancers. Across the study: Patients received ivuxolimab, an agonistic anti-OX40 (CD134) antibody. From 23 to 79 years was the age range, with a mean of 60 years, and around 80% were male. Study results and caveats: CD4+ and CD8+ blood T cells expanded clonally by week 6 at 0.1 to 3.0 mg/kg.

The table came from immunoSEQ multiplex PCR; TCRdb's copy has only in-frame clones and leaves some out. The repertoire has about 46,000 clones, about 79% of them found once; the top ten carry less than 2%. The V gene's germline CDR1 is GTSNPN and CDR2 SVGIG (reference sequence). The CDR3 extends over 15 amino acids. V lost 2 bases and J 6 bases, leaving 19 bases between the germline ends. This TCR was recovered from an adult with an advanced solid tumor such as melanoma, head and neck, liver or kidney cancer. The gene calls are TRBV30 and TRBJ1-1; D gene ambiguous. Source: CD4+ or CD8+ T cells sorted from blood, taken in a trial of the OX40 agonist ivuxolimab. The CDR3 sequence: CAWSPRVGGAAEAFF. For the CDR3, the DNA is TGTGCCTGGAGTCCGAGGGTTGGCGGTGCGGCTGAAGCTTTCTTT.